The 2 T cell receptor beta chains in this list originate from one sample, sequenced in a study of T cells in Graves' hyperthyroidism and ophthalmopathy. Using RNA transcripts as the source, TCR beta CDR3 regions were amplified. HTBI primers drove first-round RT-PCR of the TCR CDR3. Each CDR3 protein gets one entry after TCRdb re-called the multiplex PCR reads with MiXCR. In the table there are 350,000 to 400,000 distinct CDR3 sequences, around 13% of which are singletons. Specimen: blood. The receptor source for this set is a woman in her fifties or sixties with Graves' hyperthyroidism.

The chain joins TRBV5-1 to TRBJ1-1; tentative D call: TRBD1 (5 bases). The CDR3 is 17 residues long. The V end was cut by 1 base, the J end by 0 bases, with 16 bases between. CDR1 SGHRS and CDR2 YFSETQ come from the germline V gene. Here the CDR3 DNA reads TGCGCCAGCAGCTTGCTTCAGGGCAGGCCCGTGAACACTGAAGCTTTCTTT. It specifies CASSLLQGRPVNTEAFF. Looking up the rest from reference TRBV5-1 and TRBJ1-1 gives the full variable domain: KAGVTQTPRYLIKTRGQQVTLSCSPISGHRSVSWYQQTPGQGLQFLFEYFSETQRNKGNFPGRFSGRQFSNSRSEMNVSTLELGDSALYLCASSLLQGRPVNTEAFFGQGTRLTVV.

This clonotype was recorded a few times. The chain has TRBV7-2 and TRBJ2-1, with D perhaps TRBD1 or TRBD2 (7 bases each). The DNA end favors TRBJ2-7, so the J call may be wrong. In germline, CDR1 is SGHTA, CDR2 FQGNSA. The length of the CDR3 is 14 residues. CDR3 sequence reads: CASSLAGGGNEQYF. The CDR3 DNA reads TGTGCCAGCAGCTTAGCGGGAGGGGGCAATGAGCAGTACTTC.